What follows describes a single TCR beta chain. This entry comes from a study of beta chain features in type 1 diabetes. This CDR3 comprises 16 residues. Germline CDR1 reads LNHNV; CDR2 reads YYDKDF (reference sequence). V was cut by 5 bases and J by 0 bases, with 11 bases left in between. TCRB transcripts that were expressed got sequenced, as all of the isolated RNA had been reverse transcribed. The protocol was immunoSEQ multiplex PCR, while the TCRdb copy is restricted to in-frame clones and leaves out a portion. The sample consists of about 330,000 clones, around 10% of them appearing once. The chain carries TRBV15 and TRBJ2-6; TRBD1 might be the D (5 bases). The source of this sequence is a woman aged 25 to 39 in good health. Sequenced sample: naive CD4+ T cells from blood. CDR3 in amino acids: CATSGSQGSGANVLTF. The CDR3 nucleotides read TGTGCCACCAGCGGTAGTCAGGGCTCTGGGGCCAACGTCCTGACTTTC.